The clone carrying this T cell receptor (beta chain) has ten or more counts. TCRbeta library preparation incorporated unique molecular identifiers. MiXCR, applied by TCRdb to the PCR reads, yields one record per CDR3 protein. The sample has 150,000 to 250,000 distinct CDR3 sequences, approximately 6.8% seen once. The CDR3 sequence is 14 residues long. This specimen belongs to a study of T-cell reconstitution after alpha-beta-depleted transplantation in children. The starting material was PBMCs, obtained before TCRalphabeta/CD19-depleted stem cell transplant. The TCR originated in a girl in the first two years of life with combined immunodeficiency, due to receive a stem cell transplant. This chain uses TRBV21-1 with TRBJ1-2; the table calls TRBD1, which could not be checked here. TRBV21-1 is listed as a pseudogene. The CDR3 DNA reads TGTGCCACCAAAACAAACAGGGCCGCCTATGGCTACACCTTC. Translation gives CATKTNRAAYGYTF.